A selection of T cell receptor beta chains follows, all from one sample in a study of cytomegalovirus exposure and HLA in healthy donors. Assay: immunoSEQ multiplex PCR; the TCRdb copy retains only in-frame clones and omits some. The profile covers a few hundred thousand clones, with 80% to 90% appearing a single time and about 2.5% taken by the ten largest. Sequencing was carried out using PBMCs. These receptors were obtained from a woman younger than 30 in good health and CMV-seronegative. CDR3s include the opening cysteine and the closing phenylalanine or tryptophan. A D gene is named only where the DNA matches it firmly. For some rows the clone size is stated as once, few or many, or as a class when expanded; others skip it.

len	j_gene	d_gene	abundance	v_gene	CDR3aa	CDR3nt
12	TRBJ1-1	TRBD1	NA	TRBV30	CAWSTGGLGAFF	TGTGCCTGGTCCACAGGGGGGCTAGGAGCTTTCTTT
14	TRBJ2-7	TRBD2	NA	TRBV5-8	CASSLGTSVQEQYF	TGTGCCAGCAGCCTCGGGACTAGCGTTCAGGAGCAGTACTTC
16	TRBJ2-5	NA	NA	TRBV5-4	CASSLAPGQGQETQYF	TGTGCCAGCAGCTTGGCCCCCGGGCAGGGGCAAGAGACCCAGTACTTC
16	TRBJ1-4	TRBD1	NA	TRBV5-1	CASSLGSGGADEKLFF	TGCGCCAGCAGCTTGGGGTCAGGGGGCGCAGATGAAAAACTGTTTTTT
11	TRBJ2-7	TRBD2	NA	TRBV9	CASGSGETQYF	TGTGCCAGCGGTAGCGGGGAGACGCAGTACTTC
13	TRBJ1-2	TRBD1	NA	TRBV14	CASSRTGNYGYTF	TGTGCCAGCAGCAGGACAGGGAACTATGGCTACACCTTC
16	TRBJ2-7	NA	NA	TRBV30	CAWSVQGGLDRNEQYF	TGTGCCTGGAGTGTACAGGGCGGACTAGACAGAAACGAGCAGTACTTC
15	TRBJ2-2	TRBD1	NA	TRBV5-8	CASSRGQANTGELFF	TGTGCCAGCAGCCGGGGACAGGCGAACACCGGGGAGCTGTTTTTT
20	TRBJ1-1	TRBD1	NA	TRBV5-4	CASSPPPAGTGDEGNTEAFF	TGTGCCAGCAGCCCTCCCCCCGCCGGGACAGGGGATGAGGGGAACACTGAAGCTTTCTTT
18	TRBJ2-7	TRBD2	NA	TRBV7-2	CASSLTPGGAGGPYEQYF	TGTGCCAGCAGCTTAACCCCCGGGGGCGCGGGGGGTCCCTACGAGCAGTACTTC
16	TRBJ2-2	NA	NA	TRBV14	CASSQVQGSSIGELFF	TGTGCCAGCAGCCAAGTACAGGGTTCGTCAATCGGGGAGCTGTTTTTT
15	TRBJ1-6	TRBD1	NA	TRBV10-3	CAISGDRVKNSPLHF	TGTGCCATCAGTGGGGACAGGGTGAAGAATTCACCCCTCCACTTT
16	TRBJ1-2	TRBD1	NA	TRBV4-1	CASSQERTGPPYGYTF	TGCGCCAGCAGCCAAGAACGGACAGGGCCTCCTTATGGCTACACCTTC
11	TRBJ1-2	NA	NA	TRBV19	CASRLGGDYTF	TGTGCCAGTAGGTTGGGAGGGGACTACACCTTC
18	TRBJ2-1	NA	NA	TRBV13	CASSLISYDSGSANEQFF	TGTGCCAGCAGCTTAATTTCCTATGATTCAGGGTCAGCAAATGAGCAGTTCTTC
12	TRBJ2-2	NA	NA	TRBV9	CASSVRTGELFF	TGTGCCAGCAGCGTTCGGACCGGGGAGCTGTTTTTT
14	TRBJ1-2	TRBD1	NA	TRBV5-1	CASSVGQGYYGYTF	TGCGCCAGCAGCGTGGGACAGGGCTACTATGGCTACACCTTC
15	TRBJ1-5	NA	once	TRBV19	CASSISEVSNQPQHF	TGTGCCAGTAGTATATCGGAGGTTAGCAATCAGCCCCAGCATTTT
14	TRBJ2-7	TRBD2	NA	TRBV29-1	CSVVLAGGSYEQYF	TGCAGCGTTGTGCTGGCGGGGGGCTCCTACGAGCAGTACTTC
17	TRBJ2-2	TRBD1	NA	TRBV29-1	CSVAQPTGAINTGELFF	TGCAGCGTTGCCCAACCTACAGGGGCGATCAACACCGGGGAGCTGTTTTTT
15	TRBJ1-5	TRBD1	NA	TRBV27	CASRPVDRVGQPQHF	TGTGCCAGCAGACCGGTGGACAGGGTGGGACAGCCCCAGCATTTT
14	TRBJ1-5	TRBD1	NA	TRBV27	CASSLDRDSQPQHF	TGTGCCAGCAGCCTCGACAGGGACAGTCAGCCCCAGCATTTT
14	TRBJ1-1	NA	NA	TRBV6-5	CASTTGIWNTEAFF	TGTGCCAGTACAACAGGGATCTGGAACACTGAAGCTTTCTTT
17	TRBJ1-2	TRBD1	NA	TRBV7-9	CASSSTTGKSEFYGYTF	TGTGCCAGCAGCTCGACGACAGGGAAAAGTGAGTTCTATGGCTACACCTTC
15	TRBJ1-3	NA	NA	TRBV6-5	CASSYSRVAGNTIYF	TGTGCCAGCAGTTACTCAAGAGTAGCTGGAAACACCATATATTTT
12	TRBJ1-1	NA	NA	TRBV30	CAWQALFTEAFF	TGTGCCTGGCAGGCCTTGTTCACTGAAGCTTTCTTT
19	TRBJ2-3	NA	once	TRBV5-1	CASSLPARTASTSTDTQYF	TGCGCCAGCAGCTTGCCCGCCCGGACAGCTTCTACTAGCACAGATACGCAGTATTTT
14	TRBJ1-1	NA	once	TRBV11-1	CASSRDRSVSEAFF	TGTGCCAGCAGCCGAGACAGGTCGGTGAGTGAAGCTTTCTTT
12	TRBJ1-2	NA	NA	TRBV7-9	CASVRDNYGYTF	TGTGCCAGCGTCCGCGATAACTATGGCTACACCTTC